This section outlines one T cell receptor (beta chain) sequence together with its context. The antigen remains unidentified. This sample was taken from a study of CXCR3-negative and CXCR3-positive naive CD8 T cells. Germline V gives CDR1 MGHRA, CDR2 YSYEKL. This CDR3 contains 17 residues. UMI-labeled 5' RACE TRB cDNA libraries were prepared from the cells. Reanalyzing the 5' RACE reads, TCRdb keeps one entry per CDR3 protein, without DNA. The sample holds about 130,000 distinct CDR3 sequences. Study-wide results and limits: The authors found comparable surface CD5 between naive subsets and inferred TCR strength from TRB CDR3 properties. The study found that naive CXCR3-negative and CXCR3-positive cells shared TRBV-TRBJ usage, while memory cells differed. Hydrophobicity was higher for TRB CDR3s found in CXCR3-positive naive cells than in CXCR3-negative naive cells.

Sequencing used naive CXCR3- CD8+ T cells from blood. Subset defined: CD45RO-CCR7+CD27+CD95- naive CD8+ T cells lacking CXCR3 (TNR3-). This TCR was recovered from a human donor in good health. Some clones in this sample may be carry-over from other donors' samples. The chain employs TRBV4-1 and TRBJ2-3; TCRdb's D call of TRBD2 is untestable without DNA. The CDR3 sequence is CASSLQSPETGTDTQYF.